This is a list of T cell receptor beta chains from one sample in a study of immune cell composition in non-small cell lung cancer. Some clones are missing from TCRdb's copy, which holds only in-frame ones; the method was immunoSEQ multiplex PCR. The profile shows several thousand clones, approximately 80% of them singletons. Sequenced: lung tumor tissue. The receptors shown here come from a human donor with non-small cell lung cancer. Both conserved end residues are part of each CDR3. The D gene is left open where the match is weak. Not all rows give a size; the values are once, few, many and, for expanded clones, a class.

>-|TRBV6-5|-|TRBJ2-1
CASSYAGYNEQFF
TGTGCCAGCAGTTACGCGGGTTACAATGAGCAGTTCTTC
>-|TRBV7-7|few|TRBJ2-5
CASSQAKASGETQYF
TGTGCTAGCAGCCAAGCAAAAGCCTCGGGGGAGACCCAGTACTTC
>-|TRBV11-1|few|TRBJ2-5
CASSPDSSWDQETQYF
TGTGCCAGCAGCCCGGACAGTTCATGGGACCAAGAGACCCAGTACTTC
>-|TRBV27|once|TRBJ2-1
CASSLNAGSSYNEQFF
TGTGCCAGCAGTTTAAACGCGGGCAGCTCCTACAATGAGCAGTTCTTC
>-|TRBV18|-|TRBJ1-2
CASSPQGGTASYGYTF
TGTGCCAGCTCACCACAGGGGGGGACGGCCTCCTATGGCTACACCTTC
>TRBD2|TRBV7-2|-|TRBJ2-1
CASSSNSGGLNEQFF
TGTGCCAGCAGCTCTAATAGCGGGGGTCTCAATGAGCAGTTCTTC
>TRBD1|TRBV6-5|-|TRBJ2-7
CASSPDIRGPYEQYF
TGTGCCAGCAGCCCAGACATCAGGGGGCCCTACGAGCAGTACTTC
>-|TRBV2|-|TRBJ2-5
CASEEERTQETQYF
TGTGCCAGCGAGGAGGAAAGAACTCAAGAGACCCAGTACTTC
>TRBD2|TRBV18|-|TRBJ2-5
CASSPLSSGGQETQYF
TGTGCCAGCTCACCACTGTCTAGCGGGGGGCAAGAGACCCAGTACTTC
>-|TRBV4-1|-|TRBJ2-1
CASSHDGQYNEQFF
TGCGCCAGCAGCCATGACGGACAGTACAATGAGCAGTTCTTC
>-|TRBV18|few|TRBJ1-2
CASSPGGNSYTF
TGTGCCAGCTCACCCGGGGGAAACAGCTACACCTTC
>TRBD1|TRBV9|-|TRBJ2-2
CASSVRQGATTGELFF
TGTGCCAGCAGCGTTCGACAGGGGGCAACCACCGGGGAGCTGTTTTTT
>TRBD1|TRBV10-3|-|TRBJ2-1
CAISDHGNRGQGEQFF
TGTGCCATCAGTGATCATGGGAACAGGGGGCAGGGTGAGCAGTTCTTC
>-|TRBV7-8|few|TRBJ1-1
CASSSDVETEAFF
TGTGCCAGCAGCTCCGATGTCGAGACTGAAGCTTTCTTT
>-|TRBV5-1|-|TRBJ1-2
CASSFRTDDGYTF
TGCGCCAGCAGCTTTAGGACAGACGATGGCTACACCTTC
>-|TRBV21-1|-|TRBJ2-1
CASSFTGTGELSEQFF
TGTGCCAGCAGCTTTACCGGGACAGGGGAATTGAGTGAGCAGTTCTTC